This TCR beta chain is drawn from a study of T cell responses to AZD1222 COVID-19 vaccine. Study-level information: Analyses pooled second doses at about 4 or about 12 weeks. Study-level points and caveats: Reports say nearly half of spike-specific TCRs go after unmutated variant regions. Regions 160-218 and 743-854 dominated among vaccine-associated CD4 TCRs spanning spike. Females outnumbered males among donors, who were mostly white British; clonal diversity was possibly underestimated.

The data were produced by immunoSEQ multiplex PCR, yet TCRdb's version contains in-frame clones alone and is incomplete. The data hold more than 80,000 clones, with roughly 88% observed a single time. The CDR3 totals 13 residues. Germline V gives CDR1 SGHTA, CDR2 FQGTGA. V dropped 0 bases and J dropped 7 bases, with 9 bases sitting between them. As regards this clone: The antigen is undetermined.

The chain has TRBV7-3 and TRBJ1-1, with D possibly matching TRBD1 (6 bases). This material consisted of peripheral blood, taken on day 0 of AZD1222 vaccination. The source of this sequence is an adult in good health. In DNA, the CDR3 is TGTGCCAGCAGCTTAACTCACAGGGATGAAGCTTTCTTT. It specifies CASSLTHRDEAFF. The variable domain in full, with the rest retrieved from reference TRBV7-3 and TRBJ1-1, is GAGVSQTPSNKVTEKGKYVELRCDPISGHTALYWYRQSLGQGPEFLIYFQGTGAADDSGLPNDRFFAVRPEGSVSTLKIQRTERGDSAVYLCASSLTHRDEAFFGQGTRLTVV.